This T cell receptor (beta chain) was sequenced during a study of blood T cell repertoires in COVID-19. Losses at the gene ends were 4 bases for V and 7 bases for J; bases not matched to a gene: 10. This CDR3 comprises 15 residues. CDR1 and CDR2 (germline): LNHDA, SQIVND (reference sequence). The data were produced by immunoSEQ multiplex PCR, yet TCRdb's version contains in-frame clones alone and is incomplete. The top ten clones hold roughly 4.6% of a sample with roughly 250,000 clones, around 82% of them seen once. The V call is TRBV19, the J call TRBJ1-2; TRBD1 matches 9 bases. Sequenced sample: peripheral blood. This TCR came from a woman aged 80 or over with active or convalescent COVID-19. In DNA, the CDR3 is TGTGCCAGTAGTACCCAGACCGGGACAGGGTTTGGCTACACCTTC. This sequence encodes CASSTQTGTGFGYTF. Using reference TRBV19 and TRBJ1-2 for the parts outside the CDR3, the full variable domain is DGGITQSPKYLFRKEGQNVTLSCEQNLNHDAMYWYRQDPGQGLRLIYYSQIVNDFQKGDIAEGYSVSREKKESFPLTVTSAQKNPTAFYLCASSTQTGTGFGYTFGSGTRLTVV.